The 23 T cell receptor beta chains below come from one sample, sequenced in a study of shared clonotypes between healthy human individuals. CD45RO-negative CD8 cells positively selected for CCR7 made up the naive population, which excluded terminally differentiated effector memory CD45RA+ cells. The protocol was immunoSEQ multiplex PCR, while the TCRdb copy is restricted to in-frame clones and leaves out a portion. The repertoire holds around 2.1 million clones, with about 93% as singletons. The specimen was naive CD8+ T cells from PBMCs. These receptors were taken from a man between 18 and 35 years old in good health. Some clones in this sample may be carry-over from other donors' samples.

This sequence joins TRBV27 and TRBJ1-4; D is undetermined. V dropped 5 bases and J dropped 4 bases, with 17 bases sitting between them. There are 16 residues in the CDR3. Germline-derived CDR1 and CDR2 are MNHEY and SMNVEV (reference sequence). CDR3 amino acids: CASSLNLPGLNEKLFF. The CDR3 bases are TGTGCCAGCAGTCTCAACTTGCCCGGTCTTAATGAAAAACTGTTTTTT.

The rearrangement uses TRBV6-4 and TRBJ2-2; 8 bases line up with TRBD2. The germline gives CDR1 MRHNA, CDR2 SNTAGT. Trimming took 3 bases from V and 4 from J; bases not matched to a gene: 7. This CDR3 spans 16 amino acids. Here the CDR3 reads CASSERREAPTGELFF. As DNA, the CDR3 is TGTGCCAGCAGTGAGAGGCGGGAGGCCCCCACCGGGGAGCTGTTTTTT.

This clone was seen a few times. The chain joins TRBV30 to TRBJ1-1; D not certain. The CDR3 consists of 12 residues. V lost 5 bases, J lost 4 bases, and 11 bases lay in between. In germline, CDR1 is GTSNPN, CDR2 SVGIG (reference sequence). The CDR3 nucleotides are TGTGCCTGGCGCGTGGAAGGCACTGAAGCTTTCTTT. Translation: CAWRVEGTEAFF.

The J gene is TRBJ2-7, the V gene TRBV21-1; TRBD1, as called in the table, went unchecked against the DNA. TRBV21-1 is tagged as a pseudogene. CDR3 length: 16 amino acids. The CDR3 region is CASSKGGDREAYEQYF. The CDR3 region has the DNA TGTGCCAGCAGCAAAGGGGGAGACAGGGAGGCCTACGAGCAGTACTTC.

This clone was found once. This sequence joins TRBV29-1 and TRBJ2-1, with 11 bases aligning to TRBD2. Germline CDR1 SQVTM, CDR2 ANQGSEA. There are 14 residues in the CDR3. V gave up 3 bases and J gave up 7 bases; unmatched junction bases: 5. CDR3: CSVDASGRMNEQFF. The DNA of the CDR3 is TGCAGCGTTGATGCTAGCGGGAGGATGAATGAGCAGTTCTTC.

This sequence joins TRBV19 and TRBJ2-1, with TRBD2 identical over 11 bases. Germline lookup yields CDR1 LNHDA and CDR2 SQIVND (reference sequence). This CDR3 has 17 amino acids. V lost 7 bases to trimming and J lost 10 bases; unmatched junction nucleotides: 18. CDR3: CASTGPGTSGLRGEQFF. The CDR3, as DNA: TGTGCCAGTACCGGTCCCGGGACTAGCGGTTTACGAGGCGAGCAGTTCTTC.

The rearrangement links TRBV7-6 to TRBJ2-5; D is uncertain. The V gene lost 5 bases and the J gene lost 1 base, with 8 bases spanning the gap. In germline, CDR1 is SGHVS, CDR2 FNYEAQ. CDR3 length equals 13 residues. The CDR3 region is CASSPRSQETQYF. The DNA for the CDR3 is TGTGCCAGCAGCCCTAGATCCCAAGAGACCCAGTACTTC.

Worth noting for this clone: Other DNA sequences within the sample encode an identical CDR3. The chain is built from TRBV9 and TRBJ1-5; TRBD1 matches at 7 bases. With V trimmed by 2 bases and J by 0 bases, 2 bases remained unmatched. The CDR3 contains 15 residues. Germline V gene lookup returns CDR1 SGDLS and CDR2 YYNGEE. CDR3 in DNA: TGTGCCAGCAGCGTTACAGGGGCTAGCAATCAGCCCCAGCATTTT. This sequence encodes CASSVTGASNQPQHF.

V usage is TRBV27 and J usage is TRBJ1-5, with D maybe TRBD1 (5 bases). The CDR3 has 15 amino acids. CDR1 MNHEY and CDR2 SMNVEV come from the germline V gene (reference sequence). V lost 6 bases to trimming and J lost 5 bases, with 17 bases between them. The CDR3 region has the DNA TGTGCCAGCAGGAAACAGGCTTCCCTCGATCAGCCCCAGCATTTT. Translation gives CASRKQASLDQPQHF.

The chain recombines TRBV9 with TRBJ2-1, with TRBD2 matching over 8 bases. The CDR3 runs 16 residues. The germline V gene encodes CDR1 SGDLS and CDR2 YYNGEE. V lost 4 bases, J lost 7 bases, and 13 bases stayed unmatched. DNA for the CDR3: TGTGCCAGCAGCAATCTCCCGGGACTAGGAAATAATGAGCAGTTCTTC. It is translated as CASSNLPGLGNNEQFF.

The J gene is TRBJ2-5, the V gene TRBV27, with D possibly TRBD1 on 6 matching bases. Looked up from germline, CDR1 is MNHEY and CDR2 is SMNVEV (reference sequence). V shed 2 bases and J shed 2 bases, with 12 bases lying between them. This CDR3 has 15 amino acids. CDR3 coding DNA: TGTGCCAGCAGTTTAATGGGACACCGTCAAGAGACCCAGTACTTC. Translation gives CASSLMGHRQETQYF.

The rearrangement links TRBV28 to TRBJ2-4, with D tentatively TRBD1 or TRBD2 (5 bases each). Germline V gene lookup returns CDR1 MDHEN and CDR2 SYDVKM. Trimming left V 6 bases short and J 1 base short, with 19 bases between. There are 17 residues in the CDR3. For the CDR3, the DNA is TGTGCCAGCAGGCCAACCGGGACCCTCGGCGCCAAAAACATTCAGTACTTC. It codes for CASRPTGTLGAKNIQYF.

CDR3 bases: TGTGCCACCAGCAGACAACCGGGACTCATCCTACTTGGGGATACGCAGTATTTT. It yields the protein CATSRQPGLILLGDTQYF. The chain carries TRBV15 and TRBJ2-3; a possible D gene is TRBD2 (6 bases). CDR1 and CDR2 from the germline V gene are LNHNV and YYDKDF (reference sequence). The CDR3 has 18 residues. V was shortened by 2 bases and J by 6 bases, with 24 bases between the two germline ends.

This chain uses TRBV7-2 with TRBJ2-7; no firm D call. This CDR3 spans 12 amino acids. Germline loops: CDR1 SGHTA, CDR2 FQGNSA. Trimming removed 2 bases from V and 7 bases from J, with 9 bases in between. The CDR3 nucleotides are TGTGCCAGCAGCTTATGGTTCGGGGAGCAGTACTTC. It encodes CASSLWFGEQYF.

This clone was picked up one time. J is TRBJ2-5 and V is TRBV13; weak D call: TRBD2 (5 bases). V was shortened by 0 bases and J by 2 bases, with 22 bases between the two germline ends. The CDR3 is 19 amino acids. Germline V gene data show CDR1 as PRHDT and CDR2 as FYEKMQ (reference sequence). This CDR3 reads CASSLGGGDEGLGQETQYF. The CDR3 bases are TGTGCCAGCAGCTTAGGCGGAGGAGACGAGGGCCTGGGGCAAGAGACCCAGTACTTC. The whole variable domain, remainder taken from reference TRBV13 and TRBJ2-5, is AAGVIQSPRHLIKEKRETATLKCYPIPRHDTVYWYQQGPGQDPQFLISFYEKMQSDKGSIPDRFSAQQFSDYHSELNMSSLELGDSALYFCASSLGGGDEGLGQETQYFGPGTRLLVL.

The rearrangement links TRBV28 to TRBJ1-5; 9 bases match TRBD1. CDR1 is MDHEN and CDR2 is SYDVKM in the germline V gene. This CDR3 has 17 amino acids. Losses at the gene ends were 6 bases for V and 2 bases for J; bases not matched to a gene: 11. CDR3 DNA: TGTGCCAGCAGCCCCAGGGACAGGGATCTGGGCAATCAGCCCCAGCATTTT. It specifies CASSPRDRDLGNQPQHF.

V and J are TRBV9 and TRBJ1-4; 9 positions agree with TRBD1. The CDR3 contains 18 residues. J gave up 0 bases and V 4 bases, and 10 bases lay outside the gene matches. Germline CDR1 SGDLS, CDR2 YYNGEE. In nucleotides, the CDR3 is TGTGCCAGCAGCTACAGGGGGCGAGCCCTTACAACTAATGAAAAACTGTTTTTT. Translated: CASSYRGRALTTNEKLFF. The full variable domain, with the rest looked up from reference TRBV9 and TRBJ1-4, is DSGVTQTPKHLITATGQRVTLRCSPRSGDLSVYWYQQSLDQGLQFLIQYYNGEERAKGNILERFSAQQFPDLHSELNLSSLELGDSALYFCASSYRGRALTTNEKLFFGSGTQLSVL.

As concerns this clone: The sample carries other DNA sequences with the same CDR3. The V call is TRBV7-6, the J call TRBJ1-3; D ambiguous. Germline values: CDR1 SGHVS, CDR2 FNYEAQ. This CDR3 comprises 14 residues. Trimming left V 5 bases short and J 0 bases short, with 8 bases between. The CDR3 DNA reads TGTGCCAGCAGCCCCCGGGGCTCTGGAAACACCATATATTTT. As protein: CASSPRGSGNTIYF. The whole variable domain, filled in from reference TRBV7-6 and TRBJ1-3, reads GAGVSQSPRYKVTKRGQDVALRCDPISGHVSLYWYRQALGQGPEFLTYFNYEAQQDKSGLPNDRFSAERPEGSISTLTIQRTEQRDSAMYRCASSPRGSGNTIYFGEGSWLTVV.

This clone has just one count. The chain has TRBV2 and TRBJ1-1; 9 nucleotides agree with TRBD1. The germline V gene has CDR1 SNHLY and CDR2 FYNNEI. V shed 10 bases, J shed 6 bases, and the junction held 6 bases outside the gene matches. This CDR3 is built from 12 residues. DNA for the CDR3: TGTGCCACAGAAGGGACAGGGCCTGAAGCTTTCTTT. It is translated as CATEGTGPEAFF.

The J gene is TRBJ2-1, the V gene TRBV27, with TRBD2 identical over 11 bases. The V gene end was trimmed by 2 bases and the J gene end by 9 bases; junction bases not matched to a gene: 9. This CDR3 spans 16 amino acids. Germline CDR1 is MNHEY and CDR2 is SMNVEV (reference sequence). The CDR3 loop is CASSLMGLAVLTEQFF. In DNA form, the CDR3 reads TGTGCCAGCAGTTTAATGGGACTAGCGGTTCTGACTGAGCAGTTCTTC.

The chain carries TRBV9 and TRBJ1-1; 8 bases are a match to TRBD1. The junction had 4 bases not matched to a gene; V was cut back by 0 bases and J by 6 bases. The CDR3 covers 14 residues. The germline V gene has CDR1 SGDLS and CDR2 YYNGEE. For the CDR3, the DNA is TGTGCCAGCAGCGTAGCAGGGGGCGGGTCTGAAGCTTTCTTT. Amino acid sequence: CASSVAGGGSEAFF.

The rearrangement uses TRBV7-9 and TRBJ1-5; D is perhaps TRBD1 (6 bases). V lost 5 bases, J lost 6 bases, and 20 bases lay in between. Germline-derived CDR1 and CDR2 are SEHNR and FQNEAQ (reference sequence). CDR3 length equals 16 residues. CDR3 sequence reads: CASSPTWGASGQPQHF. CDR3 nucleotide sequence: TGTGCCAGCAGCCCGACGTGGGGGGCTTCTGGTCAGCCCCAGCATTTT.

The chain links TRBV27 to TRBJ1-1; 8 bases line up with TRBD1. Trimming at V came to 6 bases and at J to 2 bases, leaving 14 bases not matched to a gene. The CDR3 runs to 17 residues. Germline CDR1 is MNHEY and CDR2 is SMNVEV (reference sequence). The CDR3 DNA sequence: TGTGCCAGCAGCCCCCTAAGGCTGGGACAGGAAAACACTGAAGCTTTCTTT. Its translation is CASSPLRLGQENTEAFF.